The 27 T cell receptor beta chains listed next were all sequenced from one sample in a study of CD8+CD57+ T cells in acquired aplastic anemia. CDR3 and TCR beta VDJ profiling relied on a genomic DNA template. TCRdb recomputed calls from the reads with MiXCR, one row per CDR3 protein. The table shows approximately 190,000 distinct CDR3 sequences, with more than 45% occurring only once. Patients who underwent sequencing had shown CD8+CD57+ cell expansion by flow cytometry. The sequencing sample was made of sorted CD4+, CD8+, or CD8+CD57+ T cells (not recorded which) from PBMCs. The receptors were gathered from a human donor with aplastic anemia.

The CDR3 region has the DNA TGTGCCGATACCCCCCTGGGGAACACTGAAGCTTTCTTT. Protein product: CADTPLGNTEAFF. The chain uses TRBV7-9 and TRBJ1-1; no reliable D call. Trimming cost V 11 bases and J 1 base, with 14 bases left between them. Germline-derived CDR1 and CDR2 are SEHNR and FQNEAQ (reference sequence). The length of the CDR3 is 13 residues.

This rearrangement joins TRBV29-1 to TRBJ1-2; 7 bases agree with TRBD1. This CDR3 contains 13 residues. Germline assignment: CDR1 SQVTM and CDR2 ANQGSEA. The CDR3 reads CSHANRGTSSYTF. The CDR3 bases are TGCAGTCATGCTAACAGGGGCACTAGTAGCTACACCTTC.

The V gene is TRBV29-1, the J gene TRBJ2-7; TRBD2 aligns across 11 bases. This CDR3 is built from 16 residues. Germline lookup yields CDR1 SQVTM and CDR2 ANQGSEA. V lost 6 bases to trimming and J lost 1 base; unmatched junction nucleotides: 11. The CDR3 nucleotides are TGCAGCGTACAGGGGACCACTAGCGGGAGTTCCTACGAGCAGTACTTC. It yields the protein CSVQGTTSGSSYEQYF.

About this clonotype: This may stem from a read error, because a much larger clone lies one nucleotide away. The chain recombines TRBV12-3 or TRBV12-4 with TRBJ1-4, with 7 positions matching TRBD1. The CDR3 runs to 15 residues. The CDR3 DNA reads TGTGCCAGCAGCCGCAGACAGGGTTCGGGAGAAAGACTGTTTTTT. Translating gives CASSRRQGSGERLFF.

The chain is built from TRBV15 and TRBJ2-7, with D possibly called TRBD1 or TRBD2 (5 bases each). The germline V and J ends were trimmed by 0 bases and 2 bases, with 14 bases remaining between them. CDR1 and CDR2 (germline): LNHNV, YYDKDF (reference sequence). This CDR3 is 16 amino acids long. The CDR3 is CATSREDTSRAYEQYF. The CDR3 DNA reads as TGTGCCACCAGCAGAGAGGACACCTCGAGGGCCTACGAGCAGTACTTC.

Many counts were recorded for this clonotype. V is TRBV7-8 and J is TRBJ2-7, with a possible D match to TRBD1 (6 bases). Trimming took 6 bases from V and 3 from J, leaving 18 bases between them. This CDR3 spans 15 amino acids. Germline V gene sequence: CDR1 SGHVS, CDR2 FQNEAQ. The CDR3 nucleotides are TGTGCCAGCAGGGAAGGGCTCCTACAGGGCTACGAGCAGTACTTC. It translates to CASREGLLQGYEQYF.

Only a few counts were recorded for this clonotype. The rearrangement links TRBV5-1 to TRBJ1-1; the match to TRBD1 covers 11 bases. V lost 3 bases to trimming and J lost 10 bases; unmatched junction nucleotides: 20. The length of the CDR3 is 18 residues. Germline V CDR1 and CDR2: SGHRS, YFSETQ. The CDR3 reads CASSYDLGTGGWGVGAFF. DNA for the CDR3: TGCGCCAGCAGCTACGATCTGGGGACAGGGGGTTGGGGAGTTGGAGCTTTCTTT.

This chain uses TRBV3-1 with TRBJ2-7; the D gene is possibly TRBD2 (6 bases). Germline CDR1 and CDR2: LGHDT and YNNKEL (reference sequence). The V end lost 4 bases, the J end lost 3 bases, and 16 bases lay between the germline ends. This CDR3 has 15 amino acids. The CDR3 sequence: CASSPSGTLVYEQYF. The CDR3 DNA reads TGTGCCAGCAGCCCATCCGGGACTCTGGTCTACGAGCAGTACTTC.

This clonotype came up many times. The chain couples TRBV7-8 to TRBJ2-3; D is unclear. Germline V gene data show CDR1 as SGHVS and CDR2 as FQNEAQ. The CDR3 totals 16 residues. V lost 4 bases and J 4 bases, leaving 18 bases between the germline ends. The CDR3 reads CASSWSSRTSADTQYF. DNA of the CDR3: TGTGCCAGCAGCTGGAGTAGCCGGACGAGCGCAGATACGCAGTATTTT.

About this clonotype itself: The junction differs from germline at one of its ends, possibly a read error. V is TRBV5-8 and J is TRBJ2-5, with TRBD1 identical over 12 bases. Germline V gene sequence: CDR1 SGHTS, CDR2 YDEGEE. The CDR3 has 16 residues. CDR3: CASSLWGQGAEETQYF. In DNA form, the CDR3 reads TGCGCCAGCAGCTTGTGGGGACAGGGGGCTGAGGAGACCCAGTACTTC.

This clonotype has ten or more counts. For the CDR3, the DNA is TGTGCCACCAGTGACCCCAATCAGCCCCAGCATTTT. It specifies CATSDPNQPQHF. The rearrangement joins TRBV24-1 to TRBJ1-5; D remains unclear. CDR1 and CDR2 from the germline V gene are KGHDR and SFDVKD. The CDR3 is 12 residues long. V gave up 4 bases and J gave up 3 bases, with 3 bases separating them.

This clonotype was seen a single time. V usage is TRBV7-2 and J usage is TRBJ1-1; TRBD1 might be the D (5 bases). Trimming pared 5 bases from V and 1 base from J, leaving 11 bases between. Per germline, CDR1 SGHTA and CDR2 FQGNSA. The CDR3 runs 14 residues. The CDR3 coding sequence is TGTGCCAGCAGCCCCTCGACAGCGAACACTGAAGCTTTCTTT. It yields the protein CASSPSTANTEAFF.

The rearrangement links TRBV9 to TRBJ2-1, with 8 nucleotides matching TRBD1. The germline gives CDR1 SGDLS, CDR2 YYNGEE. V lost 4 bases and J lost 9; bases outside the gene matches: 9. CDR3 size: 14 residues. This chain's CDR3 is CASSPGTGHGEQFF. The CDR3 DNA follows: TGTGCCAGCAGCCCGGGGACAGGACACGGTGAGCAGTTCTTC.

The genes are TRBV24-1 and TRBJ2-5, with a tentative D call TRBD1 (5 bases). Germline CDR1 and CDR2: KGHDR and SFDVKD. The germline V and J ends were trimmed by 5 bases and 0 bases, with 12 bases remaining between them. CDR3 length equals 15 residues. The chain's CDR3 is CATSGFTRDQETQYF. As DNA, the CDR3 is TGTGCCACCAGTGGTTTTACCAGGGACCAAGAGACCCAGTACTTC.

The chain combines TRBV14 with TRBJ2-7; D possibly corresponds to TRBD2 (5 bases). The CDR3 is made up of 12 amino acids. Trimming cost V 7 bases and J 4 bases, with 11 bases left between them. From germline, CDR1 is SGHDN and CDR2 FVKESK. CDR3 in DNA: TGTGCCAGCAAAATCGGGGAGTACGAGCAGTACTTC. Protein product: CASKIGEYEQYF. Using reference TRBV14 and TRBJ2-7 for the parts outside the CDR3, the full variable domain is EAGVTQFPSHSVIEKGQTVTLRCDPISGHDNLYWYRRVMGKEIKFLLHFVKESKQDESGMPNNRFLAERTGGTYSTLKVQPAELEDSGVYFCASKIGEYEQYFGPGTRLTVT.

The rearrangement links TRBV7-8 to TRBJ1-1; 12 positions agree with TRBD1. Germline loops: CDR1 SGHVS, CDR2 FQNEAQ. The trim removed 6 bases at V and 6 bases at J, leaving 11 bases unmatched. The CDR3 has 16 residues. The CDR3 DNA follows: TGTGCCAGCAGACCCGGGACAGGGGGCATGGATTCTGAAGCTTTCTTT. Its translation: CASRPGTGGMDSEAFF.

The rearrangement links TRBV29-1 to TRBJ2-1; 11 bases match TRBD2. Trimming took 4 bases from V and 7 from J; bases not matched to a gene: 6. The germline CDR1 and CDR2 sequences are SQVTM and ANQGSEA. The CDR3 is made up of 14 amino acids. CDR3 region: CSVVRASGRNEQFF. CDR3 bases: TGCAGCGTTGTTAGGGCTAGCGGGAGGAATGAGCAGTTCTTC.

The chain joins TRBV29-1 to TRBJ2-7; D may be TRBD2 (6 bases). Germline values: CDR1 SQVTM, CDR2 ANQGSEA. V was pared by 4 bases and J by 3 bases, with 10 bases between. The length of the CDR3 is 12 residues. Written as DNA, the CDR3 is TGCAGCGTTGGATCGGGACTCTACGAGCAGTACTTC. Its translation: CSVGSGLYEQYF.

This chain connects TRBV11-2 to TRBJ2-2; 8 bases match TRBD1. The CDR3 contains 17 residues. The germline V gene encodes CDR1 SGHAT and CDR2 FQNNGV. V lost 2 bases to trimming and J lost 3 bases; unmatched junction nucleotides: 8. The CDR3 sequence: CASSLMGRGLDTGELFF. Here the CDR3 DNA reads TGTGCCAGCAGCTTAATGGGCAGGGGGCTCGACACCGGGGAGCTGTTTTTT. The whole variable domain, filled in from reference TRBV11-2 and TRBJ2-2, reads EAGVAQSPRYKIIEKRQSVAFWCNPISGHATLYWYQQILGQGPKLLIQFQNNGVVDDSQLPKDRFSAERLKGVDSTLKIQPAKLEDSAVYLCASSLMGRGLDTGELFFGEGSRLTVL.

This clonotype turned up a few times. This chain uses TRBV25-1 with TRBJ1-6, with D unclear. The V end lost 1 base, the J end lost 9 bases, and 13 bases lay between the germline ends. Per the germline V gene, CDR1 is MGHDK and CDR2 is SYGVNS. This CDR3 is built from 15 residues. CDR3 amino acids: CASSESVGRGSPLHF. In DNA, the CDR3 is TGTGCCAGCAGTGAATCTGTAGGTCGAGGTTCACCCCTCCACTTT.

Note on this clonotype: Likely a read error: the CDR3 ends without its conserved phenylalanine or tryptophan. The genes are TRBV7-2 and TRBJ1-6; no reliable D call. The germline CDR1 and CDR2 sequences are SGHTA and FQGNSA. The CDR3 runs 16 residues. The V gene lost 5 bases and the J gene lost 7 bases, with 18 bases spanning the gap. CDR3 amino acids: CASSLWTIGLNSPLHS. The CDR3 DNA is TGTGCCAGCAGCCTATGGACCATCGGTTTGAATTCACCCCTCCACTCT.

This clonotype has at least ten counts. This chain uses TRBV7-2 with TRBJ1-2; D may be TRBD1 (5 bases). The CDR3 contains 17 residues. V was clipped by 0 bases and J by 4 bases, with 18 bases between them. Germline CDR1 SGHTA, CDR2 FQGNSA. CDR3: CASSLAGELGRIYGYTF. DNA of the CDR3: TGTGCCAGCAGCTTAGCAGGGGAATTGGGACGGATCTATGGCTACACCTTC.

This clonotype was picked up many times. The chain combines TRBV12-3 or TRBV12-4 with TRBJ2-2; TRBD2 matches 7 bases. This CDR3 region has 15 residues. V gave up 8 bases and J gave up 6 bases; unmatched junction bases: 12. CDR3 in amino acids: CASRLNGRTSGELFF. CDR3 coding DNA: TGTGCCAGCCGACTGAACGGGAGGACGTCCGGGGAGCTGTTTTTT.

In the case of this clonotype: At one end the junction does not follow the germline gene, possibly because of a read error. The gene calls are TRBV11-2 and TRBJ1-2; possibly TRBD1 for D (6 bases). The CDR3 consists of 16 residues. CDR1 and CDR2 (germline): SGHAT, FQNNGV. DNA for the CDR3: TGCGCCAGCAGCTCCCGGGTAAGGGGGGCGGACTATGGCTACACCTTC. Translation: CASSSRVRGADYGYTF. Together with reference TRBV11-2 and TRBJ1-2, the CDR3 gives the full variable domain: EAGVAQSPRYKIIEKRQSVAFWCNPISGHATLYWYQQILGQGPKLLIQFQNNGVVDDSQLPKDRFSAERLKGVDSTLKIQPAKLEDSAVYLCASSSRVRGADYGYTFGSGTRLTVV.

Only one count was recorded for this clonotype. This chain uses TRBV2 with TRBJ1-2; 7 bases map to TRBD1. The J segment lost 4 bases and the V segment lost 6 bases, leaving 5 bases of the junction unmatched. This CDR3 is 13 amino acids long. Germline-derived CDR1 and CDR2 are SNHLY and FYNNEI. CDR3: CASSAGTVYGYTF. The CDR3 DNA is TGTGCCAGCAGCGCCGGGACAGTCTATGGCTACACCTTC.

The chain joins TRBV20-1 to TRBJ1-3, with D possibly matching TRBD1 (5 bases). Per germline, CDR1 DFQATT and CDR2 SNEGSKA (reference sequence). CDR3 length: 15 amino acids. The V and J ends lost 6 bases and 0 bases respectively, with 15 bases between them. CDR3 nucleotides: TGCAGTGCAACAAGGCAGGGTTACTCTGGAAACACCATATATTTT. Translation gives CSATRQGYSGNTIYF.

This clonotype was counted many times. The rearrangement uses TRBV9 and TRBJ2-1, with 8 bases that match TRBD2. CDR3 size: 15 residues. Germline V CDR1 and CDR2: SGDLS, YYNGEE. V lost 3 bases to trimming and J lost 0 bases; unmatched junction nucleotides: 2. CDR3 coding DNA: TGTGCCAGCAGCGAGGCGGGAGGCTCCTACAATGAGCAGTTCTTC. It specifies CASSEAGGSYNEQFF.